Below, 12 T cell receptor beta chains from the same sample are listed, as sequenced in a study of T cells in Graves' hyperthyroidism and ophthalmopathy. Amplification of TCR beta CDR3 regions used RNA as the template. During a first-round RT-PCR of the TCR CDR3, the HTBI primer set was used. TCRdb reprocessed the multiplex PCR reads via MiXCR and lists one record per CDR3 protein. Among 360,000 or so distinct CDR3 sequences listed, 19% were seen once. What was sequenced was blood. All receptors derive from a woman under 30 with Graves' hyperthyroidism.

This clonotype was observed at least ten times. This chain links TRBV27 with TRBJ1-6; D unresolved. This CDR3 spans 13 amino acids. Germline assignment: CDR1 MNHEY and CDR2 SMNVEV (reference sequence). Trimming took off 1 base at V and 13 bases at J, with 11 bases between the two ends. The CDR3 region is CASSLLGDRPLHF. The CDR3 region has the DNA TGTGCCAGCAGTTTATTGGGAGATCGGCCCCTCCACTTT.

This clonotype occurred a few times. This chain connects TRBV13 to TRBJ2-2, with 10 bases identical to TRBD1. This CDR3 is built from 15 residues. The V gene's germline CDR1 is PRHDT and CDR2 FYEKMQ (reference sequence). The ends lost 4 bases at V and 4 bases at J; junction bases unmatched: 3. The CDR3 loop is CASSSTGGGTGELFF. CDR3 in DNA: TGTGCCAGCAGCTCGACAGGGGGCGGCACCGGGGAGCTGTTTTTT. Together with reference TRBV13 and TRBJ2-2, the CDR3 gives the full variable domain: AAGVIQSPRHLIKEKRETATLKCYPIPRHDTVYWYQQGPGQDPQFLISFYEKMQSDKGSIPDRFSAQQFSDYHSELNMSSLELGDSALYFCASSSTGGGTGELFFGEGSRLTVL.

In nucleotides, the CDR3 is TGTGCCAGCAGGTTGGGACAGGGGAACAATCAGCCCCAGCATTTT. Residues: CASRLGQGNNQPQHF. The rearrangement uses TRBV27 and TRBJ1-5; 10 bases line up with TRBD1. V was pared by 6 bases and J by 3 bases, with 5 bases of the junction left unmatched. The CDR3 totals 15 residues. Germline loops: CDR1 MNHEY, CDR2 SMNVEV (reference sequence).

Note on this clonotype: A much larger clone lies one base from this, so it may be a read error. The chain employs TRBV28 and TRBJ1-2; D is unclear. The CDR3 runs 14 residues. Germline V gene lookup returns CDR1 MDHEN and CDR2 SYDVKM. The CDR3 reads CVSSEPTANYGFTF. The CDR3 bases are TGTGTCAGCAGTGAACCGACGGCTAACTATGGCTTCACCTTC.

This clonotype was observed at least ten times. V and J are TRBV29-1 and TRBJ2-7, with TRBD1 matching 8 bases. Germline CDR1 and CDR2: SQVTM and ANQGSEA. Trimming removed 2 bases from V and 2 bases from J; junction bases left unmatched: 5. This CDR3 is 14 amino acids long. The DNA of the CDR3 is TGCAGCGTTGAAAGGCAGGGGGCTCCCTACGAGCAGTACTTC. Translating gives CSVERQGAPYEQYF.

This clonotype has only a few counts. The rearrangement uses TRBV9 and TRBJ1-1; 10 positions agree with TRBD1. Germline values: CDR1 SGDLS, CDR2 YYNGEE. The CDR3 is made up of 14 amino acids. Unmatched junction bases numbered 2, after V lost 3 bases and J lost 3 bases. The CDR3 sequence is CASSGGTGDTEAFF. CDR3 nucleotides: TGTGCCAGCAGCGGCGGGACAGGGGACACTGAAGCTTTCTTT.

The chain joins TRBV20-1 to TRBJ2-5; D ambiguous. Germline V gives CDR1 DFQATT, CDR2 SNEGSKA (reference sequence). CDR3 length: 16 amino acids. Trimming removed 0 bases from V and 4 bases from J, with 18 bases in between. In nucleotides, the CDR3 is TGCAGTGCTAGAGATCGGCGAGGCCTGACGGGAGAGACCCAGTACTTC. This sequence encodes CSARDRRGLTGETQYF.

Many counts were recorded for this clonotype. This rearrangement joins TRBV29-1 to TRBJ1-1; D perhaps matches TRBD1 (6 bases). V was clipped by 0 bases and J by 0 bases, with 14 bases between them. Looked up from germline, CDR1 is SQVTM and CDR2 is ANQGSEA. CDR3 length: 16 amino acids. CDR3 protein: CSVEDGRGGLNTEAFF. CDR3 coding DNA: TGCAGCGTTGAAGATGGCCGGGGGGGGCTGAACACTGAAGCTTTCTTT.

This clonotype was recorded many times. The chain is built from TRBV24-1 and TRBJ2-2; D is uncertain. The CDR3 is made up of 17 amino acids. Trimming removed 7 bases from V and 4 bases from J, with 21 bases in between. The germline V gene has CDR1 KGHDR and CDR2 SFDVKD. In nucleotides, the CDR3 is TGTGCCACCAGCCCGACGTTTGGCTCCCGAAGCACCGGGGAGCTGTTTTTT. Amino acids: CATSPTFGSRSTGELFF.

In this sample, this clonotype turned up many times. The rearrangement links TRBV5-1 to TRBJ1-2; unclear D gene. The length of the CDR3 is 12 residues. V lost 5 bases and J 6 bases, leaving 11 bases between the germline ends. Germline-derived CDR1 and CDR2 are SGHRS and YFSETQ. The CDR3 nucleotides read TGCGCCAGCAGTGAGACTCGAGATGGCTACACCTTC. This gives the protein CASSETRDGYTF. The full variable domain, with the rest looked up from reference TRBV5-1 and TRBJ1-2, is KAGVTQTPRYLIKTRGQQVTLSCSPISGHRSVSWYQQTPGQGLQFLFEYFSETQRNKGNFPGRFSGRQFSNSRSEMNVSTLELGDSALYLCASSETRDGYTFGSGTRLTVV.

This clonotype was seen many times. This chain joins TRBV6-1 and TRBJ2-7, with 9 bases that match TRBD2. The CDR3 covers 15 residues. V gave up 8 bases and J gave up 2 bases; unmatched junction bases: 10. Germline V gene lookup returns CDR1 MNHNS and CDR2 SASEGT. The CDR3 nucleotides read TGTGCCAGCGTCCTCGGGCGGGGGGGAACCTACGAGCAGTACTTC. Translating it yields CASVLGRGGTYEQYF.

This clonotype was detected ten times or more. The chain combines TRBV2 with TRBJ2-2, with TRBD1 identical over 7 bases. The CDR3 extends over 15 amino acids. The germline V gene has CDR1 SNHLY and CDR2 FYNNEI. Trimming took 7 bases from V and 6 from J; bases not matched to a gene: 11. The CDR3 here is CASKIRQGSPGELFF. CDR3 coding DNA: TGTGCCAGCAAAATCAGACAGGGCTCTCCCGGGGAGCTGTTTTTT.